The next 27 T cell receptor beta chains were all read from a single sample in a study of liver allograft versus peripheral blood T cells (dated by TCRdb to about 2020). For context, the study as a whole: The study compared T cell receptor repertoires found within transplanted livers against repertoires in the peripheral blood of liver transplant recipients.

Sequencing took place on an Illumina MiSeq. The raw public reads went through TCRdb reprocessing: fastp at Q25, MiXCR clone calling, in-frame beta chains kept. All rows with the same CDR3 protein become a single entry with the most common DNA and genes. The sample table lists approximately 10,000 distinct CDR3 sequences, less than 20% of them with a count of one. The ten largest clones take up 1% to 1.5% of the sample. The receptors were sampled from a human patient who had a liver transplant. After a transplant, not all T cells may be the patient's own; some may come from the graft donor.

By share, this clonotype counts as medium-sized. V usage is TRBV6-1 and J usage is TRBJ1-2; 9 bases match TRBD1. Trimming took 7 bases from V and 2 from J; bases not matched to a gene: 17. The V gene's germline CDR1 is MNHNS and CDR2 SASEGT. The CDR3 totals 18 residues. CDR3 sequence reads: CASTIRPPGQGLNYGYTF. In DNA, the CDR3 is TGTGCCAGCACGATTCGACCTCCGGGACAGGGCCTAAACTATGGCTACACCTTC.

This clonotype is labeled medium-sized. V is TRBV29-1 and J is TRBJ1-1; possible D gene TRBD1, 6 bases. V dropped 7 bases and J dropped 4 bases, with 13 bases sitting between them. The CDR3 contains 12 residues. The germline V gene encodes CDR1 SQVTM and CDR2 ANQGSEA. CDR3 protein: CSATGRLTEAFF. The CDR3 nucleotides read TGCAGCGCTACAGGGAGGCTCACTGAAGCTTTCTTT.

This clonotype was counted between two and nine times. The chain carries TRBV20-1 and TRBJ1-2; 8 positions match TRBD1. The CDR3 totals 18 residues. Germline CDR1 DFQATT, CDR2 SNEGSKA (reference sequence). Trimming cost V 0 bases and J 4 bases; bases outside gene matches: 16. The CDR3 DNA sequence: TGCAGTGCTAGAGAGGCGGGGACAGGAGGGCTAACCCTCTATGGCTACACCTTC. Translation gives CSAREAGTGGLTLYGYTF.

The rearrangement joins TRBV5-8 to TRBJ1-5, with D unresolved. V lost 0 bases to trimming and J lost 4 bases, with 5 bases between them. The CDR3 sequence is 13 residues long. Germline V CDR1 and CDR2: SGHTS, YDEGEE. The CDR3 sequence is CASSLGQNQPQHF. CDR3 in DNA: TGTGCCAGCAGCTTGGGGCAGAATCAGCCCCAGCATTTT.

J is TRBJ2-5 and V is TRBV19; 8 bases fit TRBD1. This CDR3 contains 15 residues. The V gene's germline CDR1 is LNHDA and CDR2 SQIVND (reference sequence). With 10 bases clipped from V and 5 bases from J, the junction kept 15 bases outside the gene matches. The CDR3 loop is CATQDAGQERETQYF. In DNA, the CDR3 is TGTGCCACCCAGGACGCGGGACAGGAGCGGGAGACCCAGTACTTC.

The V and J genes are TRBV19 and TRBJ1-2; 9 bases agree with TRBD1. Germline CDR1 LNHDA, CDR2 SQIVND (reference sequence). There are 16 residues in the CDR3. V dropped 7 bases and J dropped 5; count of bases not matched to a gene: 14. The CDR3 here is CASTVWGTGKSYGYTF. The CDR3 DNA sequence: TGTGCCAGTACCGTATGGGGGACAGGGAAAAGTTATGGCTACACCTTC.

In its sample, this clonotype is medium-sized. The V and J genes are TRBV19 and TRBJ1-3, with D uncertain. Germline V gene sequence: CDR1 LNHDA, CDR2 SQIVND (reference sequence). V was shortened by 8 bases and J by 0 bases, with 17 bases between the two germline ends. This CDR3 spans 16 amino acids. In DNA form, the CDR3 reads TGTGCCAGTGGGAGGGCTGGGAGGCTCTCTGGAAACACCATATATTTT. This translates into CASGRAGRLSGNTIYF.

A few counts support this clonotype. The rearrangement joins TRBV7-9 to TRBJ1-1; D gene ambiguous. Germline-derived CDR1 and CDR2 are SEHNR and FQNEAQ (reference sequence). V gave up 1 base and J gave up 1 base, with 7 bases separating them. The CDR3 is made up of 14 amino acids. CDR3 sequence (DNA): TGTGCCAGCAGCTTAGTCAGTCAGAACACTGAAGCTTTCTTT. The encoded protein is CASSLVSQNTEAFF.

This clonotype was detected only a few times. The J gene is TRBJ2-7, the V gene TRBV15, with D tentatively TRBD2 (6 bases). Germline V CDR1 and CDR2: LNHNV, YYDKDF (reference sequence). This CDR3 region has 14 residues. The V gene lost 3 bases and the J gene lost 2 bases, with 11 bases spanning the gap. The CDR3 nucleotides read TGTGCCACCAGCAGGGGGGGTACCACCTACGAGCAGTACTTC. Protein product: CATSRGGTTYEQYF. The full variable domain, with the rest looked up from reference TRBV15 and TRBJ2-7, is DAMVIQNPRYQVTQFGKPVTLSCSQTLNHNVMYWYQQKSSQAPKLLFHYYDKDFNNEADTPDNFQSRRPNTSFCFLDIRSPGLGDTAMYLCATSRGGTTYEQYFGPGTRLTVT.

This rearrangement joins TRBV5-1 to TRBJ1-2; TRBD1 agrees at 8 bases. CDR1 is SGHRS, CDR2 YFSETQ, per germline. V lost 1 base, J lost 2 bases, and 4 bases stayed unmatched. There are 15 residues in the CDR3. This chain's CDR3 is CASSLLTGGNYGYTF. The CDR3 coding sequence is TGCGCCAGCAGCTTGCTCACAGGGGGGAACTATGGCTACACCTTC.

There are many counts of this clonotype. The chain joins TRBV9 to TRBJ1-1; D unclear. Germline values: CDR1 SGDLS, CDR2 YYNGEE. The CDR3 is made up of 13 amino acids. V was pared by 0 bases and J by 6 bases, with 9 bases between. Here the CDR3 DNA reads TGTGCCAGCAGCGTAGGAACGGCTGCTGAAGCTTTCTTT. Translation: CASSVGTAAEAFF.

For this clonotype: A much larger clone differs from this one at a single base, so this may be a read error. The chain joins TRBV6-5 to TRBJ1-3; no firm D call. The germline gives CDR1 MNHEY, CDR2 SVGAGI. V was pared by 7 bases and J by 2 bases, with 12 bases between. The CDR3 has 14 amino acids. The CDR3 protein is CASTCGKAGNTIYF. As DNA, the CDR3 is TGTGCCAGCACCTGTGGGAAGGCTGGAAACACCATATATTTT.

This clonotype is labeled as medium-sized (0.01 to 0.1%). The rearrangement links TRBV5-5 to TRBJ1-6; D might be TRBD1 (5 bases). Trimming cost V 3 bases and J 0 bases, with 7 bases left between them. CDR1 SGHKS and CDR2 YYEKEE come from the germline V gene (reference sequence). The CDR3 spans 15 residues. CDR3: CASSWGSSYNSPLHF. CDR3 DNA: TGTGCCAGCAGCTGGGGGAGCTCCTATAATTCACCCCTCCACTTT.

Judged by abundance, this clonotype is medium-sized. The chain has TRBV7-2 and TRBJ1-1; 7 nucleotides align to TRBD1. The ends lost 5 bases at V and 6 bases at J; junction bases unmatched: 12. This CDR3 contains 15 residues. Germline V gene lookup returns CDR1 SGHTA and CDR2 FQGNSA. The CDR3 sequence is CASSLLGGQGAEAFF. In nucleotides, the CDR3 is TGTGCCAGCAGCCTGTTAGGGGGTCAGGGGGCTGAAGCTTTCTTT.

In its sample, this clonotype ranks as medium-sized. The chain joins TRBV6-2 or TRBV6-3 to TRBJ1-3; unclear D gene. CDR3 length: 14 residues. The V and J ends lost 10 bases and 4 bases respectively, with 17 bases between them. Per the germline V gene, CDR1 is MNHEY and CDR2 is SVGEGT. In DNA, the CDR3 is TGTGCCACCAGCCGGGATGGGGAAGGAAACACCATATATTTT. It is translated as CATSRDGEGNTIYF.

This chain links TRBV20-1 with TRBJ1-1; the match to TRBD1 covers 7 bases. J lost 1 base, V lost 5 bases, and 7 bases had no gene match. The CDR3 is 14 residues long. CDR1 is DFQATT and CDR2 is SNEGSKA in the germline V gene (reference sequence). The CDR3 protein is CSAVPDRENTEAFF. The CDR3 DNA is TGCAGTGCTGTGCCCGACAGGGAGAACACTGAAGCTTTCTTT.

This clonotype was detected only a few times. This chain uses TRBV24-1 with TRBJ2-7; the D gene is possibly TRBD1 (6 bases). Germline V lookup: CDR1 KGHDR, CDR2 SFDVKD. The V gene lost 7 bases and the J gene lost 2 bases, with 11 bases spanning the gap. This CDR3 contains 13 residues. CDR3 residues: CATSDRPTYEQYF. In DNA, the CDR3 is TGTGCCACCAGCGACAGGCCGACCTACGAGCAGTACTTC.

By sample fraction, this clonotype is medium-sized (0.01 to 0.1%). The chain recombines TRBV10-3 with TRBJ1-2, with D hard to call. This CDR3 is built from 10 residues. Looked up from germline, CDR1 is ENHRY and CDR2 is SYGVKD. V shed 10 bases and J shed 10 bases, with 13 bases lying between them. CDR3 DNA sequence: TGTGCCACCAAAAGCGGAGTCTACACCTTC. Encoded protein: CATKSGVYTF.

In its sample, this clonotype is medium-sized. This chain uses TRBV19 with TRBJ1-5, with unresolved D. CDR3 length equals 14 residues. Trimming took off 6 bases at V and 7 bases at J, with 16 bases between the two ends. The germline CDR1 and CDR2 sequences are LNHDA and SQIVND (reference sequence). CDR3 nucleotides: TGTGCCAGTAGACTTAGGCCGGGGAGACAGCCCCAGCATTTT. Protein product: CASRLRPGRQPQHF.

The chain links TRBV30 to TRBJ1-1, with D possibly being TRBD1 (6 bases). Germline V gene lookup returns CDR1 GTSNPN and CDR2 SVGIG (reference sequence). The CDR3 spans 16 residues. Trimming left V 0 bases short and J 3 bases short, with 17 bases between. The CDR3 sequence: CAWSVGQHVYYTEAFF. CDR3 in DNA: TGTGCCTGGAGTGTAGGACAGCATGTCTACTACACTGAAGCTTTCTTT.

This clonotype was seen a few times. The chain couples TRBV12-3 or TRBV12-4 to TRBJ1-6; D is undetermined. V dropped 4 bases and J dropped 0 bases, with 13 bases sitting between them. The CDR3 spans 17 residues. The CDR3 loop reads CASSSTRRSSYNSPLHF. The CDR3 DNA sequence: TGTGCCAGCAGTTCGACTCGAAGGAGCTCCTATAATTCACCCCTCCACTTT.

This rearrangement joins TRBV6-1 to TRBJ1-2; 12 positions agree with TRBD1. V gave up 3 bases and J gave up 13 bases; unmatched junction bases: 9. The CDR3 runs to 14 residues. Germline CDR1 MNHNS, CDR2 SASEGT. The CDR3 DNA is TGTGCCAGCAGTGAGCCCGGGACAGGGGGCTCCCGCACCTTC. It codes for CASSEPGTGGSRTF.

By sample share, this clonotype is medium-sized. This rearrangement joins TRBV19 to TRBJ2-7, with D possibly TRBD1 on 6 matching bases. Germline V lookup: CDR1 LNHDA, CDR2 SQIVND (reference sequence). Trimming left V 5 bases short and J 4 bases short, with 18 bases between. This CDR3 has 15 amino acids. Here the CDR3 reads CASSLQTGSIYEQYF. In DNA form, the CDR3 reads TGTGCCAGTAGTTTGCAGACAGGTTCGATATACGAGCAGTACTTC.

In regard to this clonotype: Since a much larger clone is just one base distant, this may be a read error. The rearrangement links TRBV5-4 to TRBJ1-1, with 11 bases matching TRBD1. The V gene's germline CDR1 is SGHNT and CDR2 YYREEE (reference sequence). The CDR3 has 16 residues. The V segment lost 0 bases and the J segment 5 bases; nucleotides outside the gene matches: 6. The CDR3 loop reads CASSLGGGQGETEAFF. The CDR3 DNA is TGTGCCAGCAGCTTGGGCGGGGGACAGGGGGAGACTGAAGCTTTCTTT.

By share, this clonotype counts as medium-sized. The chain is built from TRBV19 and TRBJ2-2; D is undetermined. V lost 4 bases and J lost 3, with 12 bases in between. The CDR3 runs to 15 residues. Germline CDR1 LNHDA, CDR2 SQIVND (reference sequence). For the CDR3, the DNA is TGTGCCAGTAGTAAGGGCCATGAGTACACCGGGGAGCTGTTTTTT. Its translation: CASSKGHEYTGELFF.

Only a few counts were recorded for this clonotype. The J gene is TRBJ1-4, the V gene TRBV7-9, with D hard to call. The CDR3 has 13 amino acids. The V end lost 1 base, the J end lost 7 bases, and 7 bases lay between the germline ends. CDR1 and CDR2 (germline): SEHNR, FQNEAQ (reference sequence). The CDR3 sequence: CASSLGAAEKLFF. CDR3 DNA: TGTGCCAGCAGCTTAGGAGCCGCTGAAAAACTGTTTTTT. The full variable domain, rest sourced from reference TRBV7-9 and TRBJ1-4, is DTGVSQNPRHKITKRGQNVTFRCDPISEHNRLYWYRQTLGQGPEFLTYFQNEAQLEKSRLLSDRFSAERPKGSFSTLEIQRTEQGDSAMYLCASSLGAAEKLFFGSGTQLSVL.

The rearrangement links TRBV18 to TRBJ1-1; D perhaps matches TRBD1 (5 bases). CDR1 and CDR2 from the germline V gene are KGHSH and LQKENI. V was pared by 5 bases and J by 3 bases, with 13 bases between. The CDR3 contains 14 residues. CDR3 bases: TGTGCCAGCTCATGGGGACGGGTCGACACTGAAGCTTTCTTT. This gives the protein CASSWGRVDTEAFF.